The source of this T cell receptor (beta chain) is a study of blood T cell repertoires in COVID-19. Overall study: Sources were T cells, B-cell-depleted T cells, or PBMCs; the material itself was cDNA or gDNA.

Trimming removed 4 bases at V and 3 bases at J, with 12 bases between. The V gene's germline CDR1 is LGHDT and CDR2 YNNKEL (reference sequence). This CDR3 contains 14 residues. Sequencing used immunoSEQ multiplex PCR; TCRdb keeps in-frame clones, though not all of them. The table records tens of thousands of clones, about 83% of them present only once. Seattle-derived patients entered the study during active infection and were followed longitudinally. This sequence was found in a man in his fifties with COVID-19, enrolled during active disease. Sequenced input: peripheral blood. The V call is TRBV3-1 (or the pseudogene TRBV3-2), the J call TRBJ1-1; D remains unclear. CDR3 sequence reads: CASSPTRTDTEAFF. In DNA form, the CDR3 reads TGTGCCAGCAGCCCTACACGGACTGACACTGAAGCTTTCTTT.